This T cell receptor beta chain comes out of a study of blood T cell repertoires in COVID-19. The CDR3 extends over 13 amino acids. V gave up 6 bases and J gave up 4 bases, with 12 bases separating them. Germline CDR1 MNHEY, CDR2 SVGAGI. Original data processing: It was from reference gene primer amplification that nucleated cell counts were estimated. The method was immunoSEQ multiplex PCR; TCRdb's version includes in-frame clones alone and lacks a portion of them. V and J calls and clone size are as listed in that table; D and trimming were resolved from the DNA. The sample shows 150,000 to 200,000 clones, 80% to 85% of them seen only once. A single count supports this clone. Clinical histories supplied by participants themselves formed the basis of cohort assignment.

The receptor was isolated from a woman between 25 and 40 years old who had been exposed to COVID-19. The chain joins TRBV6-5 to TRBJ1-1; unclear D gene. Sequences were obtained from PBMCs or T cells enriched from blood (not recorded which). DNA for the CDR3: TGTGCCAGCAGCGCGGGATTGACCACTGAAGCTTTCTTT. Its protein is CASSAGLTTEAFF.